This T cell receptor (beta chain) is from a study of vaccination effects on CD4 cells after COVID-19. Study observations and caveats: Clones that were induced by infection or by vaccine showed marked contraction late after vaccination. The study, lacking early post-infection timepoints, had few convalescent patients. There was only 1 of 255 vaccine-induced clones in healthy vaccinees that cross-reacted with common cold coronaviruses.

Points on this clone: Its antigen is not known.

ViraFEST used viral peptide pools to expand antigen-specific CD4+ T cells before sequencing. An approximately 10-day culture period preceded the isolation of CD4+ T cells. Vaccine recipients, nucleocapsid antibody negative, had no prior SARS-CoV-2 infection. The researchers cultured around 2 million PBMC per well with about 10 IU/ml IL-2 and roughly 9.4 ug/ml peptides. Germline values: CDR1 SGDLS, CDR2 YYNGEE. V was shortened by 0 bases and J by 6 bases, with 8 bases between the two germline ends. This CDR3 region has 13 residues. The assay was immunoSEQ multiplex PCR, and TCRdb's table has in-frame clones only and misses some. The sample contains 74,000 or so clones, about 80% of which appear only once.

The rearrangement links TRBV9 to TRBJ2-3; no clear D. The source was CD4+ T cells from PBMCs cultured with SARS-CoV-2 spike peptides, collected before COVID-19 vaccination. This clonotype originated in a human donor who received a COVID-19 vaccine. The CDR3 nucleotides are TGTGCCAGCAGCGTAGTGCAGGCGGATACGCAGTATTTT. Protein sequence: CASSVVQADTQYF.